These 4 T cell receptor beta chains share one sample of origin, sequenced in a study of shared clonotypes between healthy human individuals. This table comes from immunoSEQ multiplex PCR, and its TCRdb copy is limited to in-frame clones, with some not included. The table shows about 110,000 clones, with roughly two thirds occurring only once. Sequencing used memory CD8+ T cells sorted from blood. The sample's subset: CD45RO+ cells pooled with CCR7-negative TemRA cells. The receptors here all came from a woman aged 25 to 45 in good health.

This chain connects TRBV28 to TRBJ2-5; a weak D match, TRBD2 (5 bases). The J call may be incorrect, as the DNA end agrees better with TRBJ2-7. The CDR3 is 12 residues long. Germline-derived CDR1 and CDR2 are MDHEN and SYDVKM. CDR3 sequence: CASSRGWAEQYF. The CDR3 coding sequence is TGTGCCAGCAGCCGGGGTTGGGCCGAGCAGTACTTC.

The table lists this clone with a few counts. The J gene is TRBJ2-1, the V gene TRBV19; D is unclear. CDR1 LNHDA and CDR2 SQIVND come from the germline V gene (reference sequence). V was trimmed by 3 bases and J by 4 bases, leaving 13 bases between them. The CDR3 consists of 15 residues. The CDR3 region has the DNA TGTGCCAGTAGTATTGTCTTGGGTGGTTACAATGAGCAGTTCTTC. This sequence encodes CASSIVLGGYNEQFF.

This clone was found a few times. The CDR3 spells CASLQGSGSEAFF. CDR3 nucleotides: TGTGCTAGTCTGCAGGGTTCGGGGTCTGAAGCTTTCTTT. This chain uses TRBV12-5 with TRBJ1-1, with D possibly matching TRBD1 (5 bases). Trimming took 8 bases from V and 6 from J, leaving 16 bases between them. CDR1 LGHNT and CDR2 FRNRAP come from the germline V gene. The CDR3 sequence is 13 residues long.

The sample holds a few counts of this clone. This chain connects TRBV15 to TRBJ2-7; 11 nucleotides match TRBD2. Unmatched junction bases numbered 2, after V lost 2 bases and J lost 5 bases. Germline CDR1 and CDR2: LNHNV and YYDKDF (reference sequence). The length of the CDR3 is 14 residues. In DNA, the CDR3 is TGTGCCACCAGCAGACTAGCGGGAGGTGACGAGCAGTACTTC. Amino acid sequence: CATSRLAGGDEQYF.